The present TCR beta chain was sequenced within a study of Graves' ophthalmopathy and Graves' hyperthyroidism. The TCR beta CDR3 regions underwent amplification from RNA transcripts. First-round RT-PCR used HTBI primers; second-round multiplex PCR followed. A single record per CDR3 protein comes from TCRdb applying MiXCR to the multiplex PCR reads. The repertoire holds 350,000 to 400,000 distinct CDR3 sequences, with over 15% as singletons. Study observations and caveats: Discrimination between ophthalmopathy and stable hyperthyroidism by a 13-signature model showed about 86% sensitivity and roughly 80% specificity.

V gave up 4 bases and J gave up 0 bases, with 13 bases separating them. Germline CDR1 reads SGHTA; CDR2 reads FQGTGA. CDR3 length equals 16 residues. In its sample, this clonotype was seen many times. As yet, its antigen is unknown. The TCR originated in a young woman with stable Graves' hyperthyroidism. The V call is TRBV7-3, the J call TRBJ1-5, with D possibly TRBD1 on 6 matching bases. Specimen: peripheral blood. The CDR3 reads CASSWTAFHSNQPQHF. CDR3 sequence (DNA): TGTGCCAGCAGCTGGACAGCGTTTCATAGCAATCAGCCCCAGCATTTT.